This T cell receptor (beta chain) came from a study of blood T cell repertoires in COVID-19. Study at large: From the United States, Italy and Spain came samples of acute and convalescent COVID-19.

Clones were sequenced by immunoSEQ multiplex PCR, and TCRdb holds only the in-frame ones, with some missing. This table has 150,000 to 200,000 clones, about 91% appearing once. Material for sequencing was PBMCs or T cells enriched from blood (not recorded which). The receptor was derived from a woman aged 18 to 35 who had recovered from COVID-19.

CDR3 DNA sequence: TGTGCCAGCAGCCAAGCCGGGGGGAGTGAAGCTTTCTTT. Translated, it gives CASSQAGGSEAFF. J is TRBJ1-1 and V is TRBV4-2, with a tentative D call TRBD1 (5 bases). The CDR3 has 13 amino acids. Germline CDR1 LGHNA, CDR2 YNFKEQ. V was shortened by 1 base and J by 7 bases, with 10 bases between the two germline ends.